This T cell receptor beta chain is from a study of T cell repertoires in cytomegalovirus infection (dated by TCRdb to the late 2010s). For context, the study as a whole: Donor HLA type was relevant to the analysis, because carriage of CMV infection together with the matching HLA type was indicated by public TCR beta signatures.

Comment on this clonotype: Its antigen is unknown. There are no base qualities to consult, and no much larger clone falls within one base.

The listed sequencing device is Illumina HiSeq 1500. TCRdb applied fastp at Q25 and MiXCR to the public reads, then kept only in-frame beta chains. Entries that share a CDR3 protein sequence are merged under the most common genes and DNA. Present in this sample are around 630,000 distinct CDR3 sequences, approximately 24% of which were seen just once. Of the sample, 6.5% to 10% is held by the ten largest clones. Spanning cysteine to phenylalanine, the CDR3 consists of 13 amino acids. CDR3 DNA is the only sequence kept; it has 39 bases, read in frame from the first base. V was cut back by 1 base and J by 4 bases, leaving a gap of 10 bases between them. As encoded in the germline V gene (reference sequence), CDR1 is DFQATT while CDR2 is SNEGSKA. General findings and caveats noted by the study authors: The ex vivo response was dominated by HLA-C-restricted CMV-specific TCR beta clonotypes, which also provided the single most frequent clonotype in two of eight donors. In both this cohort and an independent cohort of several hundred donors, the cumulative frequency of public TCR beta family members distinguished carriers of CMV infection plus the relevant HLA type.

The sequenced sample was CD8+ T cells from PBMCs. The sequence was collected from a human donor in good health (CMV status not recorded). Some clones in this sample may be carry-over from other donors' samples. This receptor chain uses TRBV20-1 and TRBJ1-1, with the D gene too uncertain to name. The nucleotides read TGCAGTGCTAGAGGCCTTGGCCTCACTGAAGCTTTCTTT. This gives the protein CSARGLGLTEAFF.